This T cell receptor (beta chain) appears in the sequencing data of a study of cytomegalovirus exposure and HLA in healthy donors. General study findings and limits: Reportedly, HLA-A and HLA-B alleles of most subjects were accurately predicted from TCR beta. With later analysis, a missense DCLRE1C variant became linked to TCR beta V- and J-gene trimming. The authors assumed roughly uniform sequencing depth across donors for presence/absence analyses. There were several of the most significant clusters that appeared linked to common viral pathogens in a later analysis.

Both 60 Vbeta primers and 13 Jbeta primers went into the PCR. Profiling relied on immunoSEQ multiplex PCR, and the TCRdb table lists in-frame clones only, not all of them. The sample has 55,000 to 70,000 clones, roughly 80% seen once; the top ten hold 1.6%. A word on this clone: The antigen is not known. The junction departs from the called germline gene at one end, perhaps through a read error.

The CDR3 totals 16 residues. Germline V lookup: CDR1 SGHVS, CDR2 FQNEAQ. Sequencing was carried out using PBMCs. The rearrangement links TRBV7-8 to TRBJ2-1, with D perhaps TRBD2 (6 bases). This receptor was taken from a human donor in good health. In nucleotides, the CDR3 is TGTACCAGCAGCTCCAGGGAACTAGCTGGCTACAATGAGCAGTTCTTC. Translating gives CTSSSRELAGYNEQFF.